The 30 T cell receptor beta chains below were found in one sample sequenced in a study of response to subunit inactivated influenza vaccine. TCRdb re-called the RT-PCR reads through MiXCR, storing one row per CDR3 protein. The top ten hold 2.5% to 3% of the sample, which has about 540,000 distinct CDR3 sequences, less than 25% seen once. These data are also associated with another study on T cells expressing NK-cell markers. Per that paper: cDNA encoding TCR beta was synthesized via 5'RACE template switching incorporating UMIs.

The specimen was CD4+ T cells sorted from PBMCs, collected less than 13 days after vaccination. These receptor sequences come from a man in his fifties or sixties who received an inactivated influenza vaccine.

The CDR3 DNA is TGTGCCAGCAAGCCTAGCGGGAACACCGGGGAGCTGTTTTTT. Protein: CASKPSGNTGELFF. V gene TRBV7-9 combines with J gene TRBJ2-2; 7 nucleotides align to TRBD2. The CDR3 is made up of 14 amino acids. From germline, CDR1 is SEHNR and CDR2 FQNEAQ (reference sequence). Trimming at V came to 7 bases and at J to 1 base, leaving 3 bases not matched to a gene.

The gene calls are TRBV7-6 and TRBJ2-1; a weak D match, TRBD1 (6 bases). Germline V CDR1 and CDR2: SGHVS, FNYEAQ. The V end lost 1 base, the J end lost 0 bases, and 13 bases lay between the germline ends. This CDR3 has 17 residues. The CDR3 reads CASSLVAGVPSYNEQFF. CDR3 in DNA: TGTGCCAGCAGCTTAGTGGCAGGGGTCCCCTCCTACAATGAGCAGTTCTTC. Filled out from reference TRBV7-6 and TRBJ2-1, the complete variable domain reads GAGVSQSPRYKVTKRGQDVALRCDPISGHVSLYWYRQALGQGPEFLTYFNYEAQQDKSGLPNDRFSAERPEGSISTLTIQRTEQRDSAMYRCASSLVAGVPSYNEQFFGPGTRLTVL.

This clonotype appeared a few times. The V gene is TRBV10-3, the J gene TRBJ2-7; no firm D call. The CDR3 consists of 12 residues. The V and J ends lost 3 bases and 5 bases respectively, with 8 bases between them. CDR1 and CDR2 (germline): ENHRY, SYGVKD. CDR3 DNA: TGTGCCATCAGTGACTCATTCGACGAGCAGTACTTC. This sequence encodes CAISDSFDEQYF.

The CDR3 loop is CASSQASAGTYEQYF. As DNA, the CDR3 is TGTGCCAGCAGCCAAGCTTCAGCCGGGACTTACGAGCAGTACTTC. The V and J genes are TRBV14 and TRBJ2-7, with a weak D call TRBD2 (6 bases). Germline V gene lookup returns CDR1 SGHDN and CDR2 FVKESK. V lost 1 base to trimming and J lost 4 bases, with 14 bases between them. CDR3 length equals 15 residues.

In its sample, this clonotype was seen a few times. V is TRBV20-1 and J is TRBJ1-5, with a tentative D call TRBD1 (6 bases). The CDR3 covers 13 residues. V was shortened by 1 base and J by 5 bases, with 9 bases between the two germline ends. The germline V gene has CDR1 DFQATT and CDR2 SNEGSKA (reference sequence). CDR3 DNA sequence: TGCAGTGCTAGAGGGACAGACGATCAGCCCCAGCATTTT. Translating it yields CSARGTDDQPQHF.

The CDR3 DNA is TGTGCCAGCAGCTTGGGCGGACTAGCGGTTAGCACAGATACGCAGTATTTT. Translated, it gives CASSLGGLAVSTDTQYF. The chain has TRBV7-6 and TRBJ2-3, with TRBD2 matching 10 bases. The CDR3 is 17 amino acids. Germline V gives CDR1 SGHVS, CDR2 FNYEAQ. J was trimmed by 0 bases and V by 3 bases; bases with no gene match: 6.

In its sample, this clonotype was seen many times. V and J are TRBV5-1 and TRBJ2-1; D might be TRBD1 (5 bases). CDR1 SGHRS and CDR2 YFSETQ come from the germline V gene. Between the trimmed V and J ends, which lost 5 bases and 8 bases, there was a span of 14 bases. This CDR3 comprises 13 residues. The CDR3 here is CASSTGPHDEQFF. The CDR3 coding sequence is TGCGCCAGCAGTACAGGTCCCCACGATGAGCAGTTCTTC.

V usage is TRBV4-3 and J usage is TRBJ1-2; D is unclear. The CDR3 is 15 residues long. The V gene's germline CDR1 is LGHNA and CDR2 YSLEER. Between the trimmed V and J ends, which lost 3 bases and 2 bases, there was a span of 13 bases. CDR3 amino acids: CASSQSSTANYGYTF. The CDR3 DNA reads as TGCGCCAGCAGCCAGTCTTCCACGGCCAACTATGGCTACACCTTC.

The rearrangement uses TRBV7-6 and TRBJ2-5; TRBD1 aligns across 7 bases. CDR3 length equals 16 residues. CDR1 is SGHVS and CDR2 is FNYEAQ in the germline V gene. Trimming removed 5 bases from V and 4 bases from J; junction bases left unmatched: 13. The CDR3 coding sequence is TGTGCCAGCAGCCGAAAAAGACAGGGAATCGGAGAGACCCAGTACTTC. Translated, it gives CASSRKRQGIGETQYF.

In DNA form, the CDR3 reads TGCAGTGCCCACTCGGGACGGCAAGAGACCCAGTACTTC. Its translation: CSAHSGRQETQYF. The chain links TRBV20-1 to TRBJ2-5; the D gene could be TRBD1 or TRBD2 (5 bases each). Looked up from germline, CDR1 is DFQATT and CDR2 is SNEGSKA (reference sequence). The CDR3 is made up of 13 amino acids. Trimming removed 6 bases at V and 2 bases at J, with 13 bases between.

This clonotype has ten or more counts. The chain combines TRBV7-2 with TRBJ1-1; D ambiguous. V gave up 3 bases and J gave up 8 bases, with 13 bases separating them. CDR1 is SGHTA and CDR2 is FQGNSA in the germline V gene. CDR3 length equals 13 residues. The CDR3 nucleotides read TGTGCCAGCAGCTTGACAAGGCCGGGGGAAGCTTTCTTT. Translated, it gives CASSLTRPGEAFF.

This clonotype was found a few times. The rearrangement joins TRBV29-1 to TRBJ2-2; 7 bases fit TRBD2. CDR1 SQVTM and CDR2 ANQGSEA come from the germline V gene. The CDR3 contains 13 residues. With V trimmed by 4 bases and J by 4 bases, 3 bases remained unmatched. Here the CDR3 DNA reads TGCAGCGTTGGGGAGGGATTCACCGGGGAGCTGTTTTTT. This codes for CSVGEGFTGELFF.

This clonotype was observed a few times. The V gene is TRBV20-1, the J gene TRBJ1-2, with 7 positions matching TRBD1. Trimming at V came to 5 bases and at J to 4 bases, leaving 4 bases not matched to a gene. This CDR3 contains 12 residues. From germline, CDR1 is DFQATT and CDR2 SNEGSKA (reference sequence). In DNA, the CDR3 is TGCAGTGCTTACCGGGACAGCTATGGCTACACCTTC. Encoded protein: CSAYRDSYGYTF.

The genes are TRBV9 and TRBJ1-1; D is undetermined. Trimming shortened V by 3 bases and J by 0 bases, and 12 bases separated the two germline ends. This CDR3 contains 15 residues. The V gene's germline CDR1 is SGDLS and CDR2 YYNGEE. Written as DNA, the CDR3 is TGTGCCAGCAGCGCTCTGCGAGGGATGAACACTGAAGCTTTCTTT. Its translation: CASSALRGMNTEAFF.

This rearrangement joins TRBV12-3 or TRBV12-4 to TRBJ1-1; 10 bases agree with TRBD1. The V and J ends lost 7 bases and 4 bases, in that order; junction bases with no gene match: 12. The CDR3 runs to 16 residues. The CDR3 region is CASTQNSGQGGTEAFF. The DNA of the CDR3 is TGTGCCAGCACCCAAAATTCCGGACAGGGGGGCACTGAAGCTTTCTTT.

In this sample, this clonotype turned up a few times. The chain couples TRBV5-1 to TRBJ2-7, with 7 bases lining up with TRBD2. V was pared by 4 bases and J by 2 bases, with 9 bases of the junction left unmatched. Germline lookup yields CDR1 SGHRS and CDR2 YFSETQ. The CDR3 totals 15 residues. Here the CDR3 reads CASSPGPGLAYEQYF. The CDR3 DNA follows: TGCGCCAGCAGCCCCGGGCCAGGACTAGCCTACGAGCAGTACTTC.

The CDR3 spells CASSMISASTDTQYF. The CDR3, as DNA: TGTGCCAGCAGCATGATATCGGCTAGCACAGATACGCAGTATTTT. V gene TRBV9 combines with J gene TRBJ2-3; D ambiguous. Germline V gene lookup returns CDR1 SGDLS and CDR2 YYNGEE. Trimming shortened V by 4 bases and J by 0 bases, and 12 bases separated the two germline ends. CDR3 length: 15 residues.

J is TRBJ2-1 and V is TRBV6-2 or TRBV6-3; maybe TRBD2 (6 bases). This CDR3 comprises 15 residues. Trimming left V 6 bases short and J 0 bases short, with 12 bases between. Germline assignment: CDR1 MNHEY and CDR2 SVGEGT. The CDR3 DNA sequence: TGTGCCAGCAGAAAAGCGGGTGCCTCCTACAATGAGCAGTTCTTC. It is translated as CASRKAGASYNEQFF.

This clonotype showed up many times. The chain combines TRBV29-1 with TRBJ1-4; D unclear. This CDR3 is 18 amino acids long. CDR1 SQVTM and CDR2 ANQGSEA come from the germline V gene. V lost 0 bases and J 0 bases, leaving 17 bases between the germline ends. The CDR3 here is CSVEDFASHLTTNEKLFF. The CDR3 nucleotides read TGCAGCGTTGAAGATTTTGCCAGTCATCTTACAACTAATGAAAAACTGTTTTTT.

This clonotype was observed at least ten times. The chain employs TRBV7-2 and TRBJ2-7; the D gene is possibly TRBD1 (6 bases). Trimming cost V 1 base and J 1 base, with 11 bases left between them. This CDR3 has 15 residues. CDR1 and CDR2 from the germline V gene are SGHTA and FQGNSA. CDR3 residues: CASSLVQGKSYEQYF. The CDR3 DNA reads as TGTGCCAGCAGCTTAGTACAGGGAAAATCCTACGAGCAGTACTTC.

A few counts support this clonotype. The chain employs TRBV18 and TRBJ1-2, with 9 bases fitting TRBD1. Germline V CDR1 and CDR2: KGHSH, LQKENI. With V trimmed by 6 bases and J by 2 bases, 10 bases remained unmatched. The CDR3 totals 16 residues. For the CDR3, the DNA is TGTGCCAGCTCCGTCACGGGGACAGGGCCCAACTATGGCTACACCTTC. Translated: CASSVTGTGPNYGYTF.

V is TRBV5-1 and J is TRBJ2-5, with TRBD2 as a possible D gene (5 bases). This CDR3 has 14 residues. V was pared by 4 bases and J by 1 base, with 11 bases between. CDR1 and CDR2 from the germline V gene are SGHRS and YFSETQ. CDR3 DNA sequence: TGCGCCAGCAGCCCGACGGGAACCCAAGAGACCCAGTACTTC. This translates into CASSPTGTQETQYF.

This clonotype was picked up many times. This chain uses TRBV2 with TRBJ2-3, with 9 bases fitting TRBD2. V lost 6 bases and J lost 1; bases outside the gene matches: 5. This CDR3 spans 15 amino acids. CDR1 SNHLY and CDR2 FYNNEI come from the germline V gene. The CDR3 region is CASRALAGGTDTQYF. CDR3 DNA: TGTGCCAGCAGGGCACTAGCGGGCGGCACAGATACGCAGTATTTT.

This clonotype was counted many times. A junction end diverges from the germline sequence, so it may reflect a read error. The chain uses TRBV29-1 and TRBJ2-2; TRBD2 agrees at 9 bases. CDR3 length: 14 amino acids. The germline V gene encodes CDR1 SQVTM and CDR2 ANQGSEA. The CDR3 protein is CRVDPTSGAGELFF. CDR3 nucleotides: TGCAGAGTTGATCCGACTAGCGGAGCCGGGGAGCTGTTTTTT.

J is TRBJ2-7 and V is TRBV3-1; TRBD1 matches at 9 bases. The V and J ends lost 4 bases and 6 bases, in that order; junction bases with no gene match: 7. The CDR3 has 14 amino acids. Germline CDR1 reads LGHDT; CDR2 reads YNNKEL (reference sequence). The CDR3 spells CASSPGQGKGEQYF. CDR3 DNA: TGTGCCAGCAGCCCGGGACAGGGTAAGGGCGAGCAGTACTTC.

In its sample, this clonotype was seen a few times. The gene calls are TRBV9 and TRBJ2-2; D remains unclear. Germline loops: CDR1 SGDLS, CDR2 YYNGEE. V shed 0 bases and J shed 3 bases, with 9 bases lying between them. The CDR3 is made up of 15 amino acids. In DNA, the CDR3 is TGTGCCAGCAGCGTAGCCCTAGACGACACCGGGGAGCTGTTTTTT. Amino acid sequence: CASSVALDDTGELFF.

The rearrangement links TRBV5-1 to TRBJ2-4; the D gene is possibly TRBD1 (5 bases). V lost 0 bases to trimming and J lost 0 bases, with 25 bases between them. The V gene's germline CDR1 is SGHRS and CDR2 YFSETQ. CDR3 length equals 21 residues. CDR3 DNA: TGCGCCAGCAGCTTGGAGACGATATCCGGTACAGGAAATCTAGCCAAAAACATTCAGTACTTC. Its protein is CASSLETISGTGNLAKNIQYF.

DNA for the CDR3: TGTGCCACCAGCAAAGGGACTAGCGGGAGCACAGATACGCAGTATTTT. This translates into CATSKGTSGSTDTQYF. The rearrangement links TRBV15 to TRBJ2-3, with 12 positions matching TRBD2. V was pared by 4 bases and J by 0 bases, with 2 bases of the junction left unmatched. The CDR3 has 16 amino acids. Per the germline V gene, CDR1 is LNHNV and CDR2 is YYDKDF (reference sequence). The variable domain in full, with the rest retrieved from reference TRBV15 and TRBJ2-3, is DAMVIQNPRYQVTQFGKPVTLSCSQTLNHNVMYWYQQKSSQAPKLLFHYYDKDFNNEADTPDNFQSRRPNTSFCFLDIRSPGLGDTAMYLCATSKGTSGSTDTQYFGPGTRLTVL.

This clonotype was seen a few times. CDR3 DNA: TGTGCCAGCAGCTCACCGGGACTAGCGGCCCAAGAGACCCAGTACTTC. This sequence encodes CASSSPGLAAQETQYF. J is TRBJ2-5 and V is TRBV7-9, with 11 bases aligning to TRBD2. Germline V CDR1 and CDR2: SEHNR, FQNEAQ (reference sequence). This CDR3 has 16 amino acids. Germline trimming cut 4 bases from V and 1 base from J; bases unmatched to any gene: 5. Supplemented by reference TRBV7-9 and TRBJ2-5, the full variable domain reads DTGVSQNPRHKITKRGQNVTFRCDPISEHNRLYWYRQTLGQGPEFLTYFQNEAQLEKSRLLSDRFSAERPKGSFSTLEIQRTEQGDSAMYLCASSSPGLAAQETQYFGPGTRLLVL.

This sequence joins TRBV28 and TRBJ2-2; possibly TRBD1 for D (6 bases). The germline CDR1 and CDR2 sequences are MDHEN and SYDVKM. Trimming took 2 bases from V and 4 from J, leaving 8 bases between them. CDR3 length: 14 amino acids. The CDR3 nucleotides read TGTGCCAGCAGTTTAGGGACAATCACCGGGGAGCTGTTTTTT. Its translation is CASSLGTITGELFF.